Below, 13 T cell receptor beta chains from the same sample are listed, as sequenced in a study of cytomegalovirus exposure and HLA in healthy donors. A multiplex PCR was run with 60 Vbeta primers and 13 Jbeta primers. Using immunoSEQ multiplex PCR, the repertoire was profiled, and TCRdb retains in-frame clones only, with some absent. The sample has over 150,000 clones; approximately 84% are singletons. Sequencing input: PBMCs. The receptors shown here come from a man between 18 and 29 years old in good health and CMV-seronegative.

The J gene is TRBJ2-7, the V gene TRBV7-6; perhaps TRBD2 as D (7 bases). V gave up 0 bases and J gave up 5 bases, with 32 bases separating them. The CDR3 runs to 21 residues. Per the germline V gene, CDR1 is SGHVS and CDR2 is FNYEAQ. The DNA for the CDR3 is TGTGCCAGCAGCTTAGCGGGGAGGGGGGCGTCCGGGAAGCGGGATAACGACGAGCAGTACTTC. This gives the protein CASSLAGRGASGKRDNDEQYF.

This clone was counted a few times. The chain is built from TRBV2 and TRBJ2-2, with 13 bases fitting TRBD2. CDR1 SNHLY and CDR2 FYNNEI come from the germline V gene. The V and J ends lost 5 bases and 6 bases, in that order; junction bases with no gene match: 3. The CDR3 is 15 amino acids. The chain's CDR3 is CASSTSGRGAGELFF. In DNA, the CDR3 is TGTGCCAGCAGTACTAGCGGGAGGGGCGCCGGGGAGCTGTTTTTT.

The chain carries TRBV7-9 and TRBJ1-2, with unresolved D. This CDR3 has 11 residues. The V gene's germline CDR1 is SEHNR and CDR2 FQNEAQ (reference sequence). V lost 5 bases to trimming and J lost 6 bases, with 7 bases between them. The CDR3 region has the DNA TGTGCCAGCAGCCTGGGAGATGGCTACACCTTC. Amino acids: CASSLGDGYTF. Together with reference TRBV7-9 and TRBJ1-2, the CDR3 gives the full variable domain: DTGVSQNPRHKITKRGQNVTFRCDPISEHNRLYWYRQTLGQGPEFLTYFQNEAQLEKSRLLSDRFSAERPKGSFSTLEIQRTEQGDSAMYLCASSLGDGYTFGSGTRLTVV.

This clone came up once. The CDR3 DNA is TGTGCCAGTAGTAAAGCAACAGGGGGCGTTTTTTACAGCTCCTACAATGAGCAGTTCTTC. Translation gives CASSKATGGVFYSSYNEQFF. The rearrangement joins TRBV19 to TRBJ2-1; 9 bases line up with TRBD1. This CDR3 spans 20 amino acids. With 4 bases clipped from V and 0 bases from J, the junction kept 16 bases outside the gene matches. In germline, CDR1 is LNHDA, CDR2 SQIVND (reference sequence).

The genes are TRBV7-8 and TRBJ2-1, with D tentatively TRBD1 (5 bases). Germline CDR1 and CDR2: SGHVS and FQNEAQ. Trimming removed 5 bases at V and 5 bases at J, with 19 bases between. CDR3 length equals 16 residues. CDR3 nucleotide sequence: TGTGCCAGCAGCCCCAGTCGACAGCTCAAGCACAATGAGCAGTTCTTC. This translates into CASSPSRQLKHNEQFF.

The chain employs TRBV2 and TRBJ2-7; TRBD1 matches 12 bases. This CDR3 comprises 17 residues. Germline V gene sequence: CDR1 SNHLY, CDR2 FYNNEI. With 3 bases clipped from V and 11 bases from J, the junction kept 17 bases outside the gene matches. The CDR3 here is CASSDLFPGTGGSSKYF. The DNA for the CDR3 is TGTGCCAGCAGTGATCTTTTCCCCGGGACAGGGGGCTCCAGCAAGTACTTC.

The table lists this clone with a count of one. V usage is TRBV19 and J usage is TRBJ2-1, with 8 nucleotides matching TRBD2. The CDR3 has 15 residues. Germline trimming cut 4 bases from V and 5 bases from J; bases unmatched to any gene: 7. Germline CDR1 and CDR2: LNHDA and SQIVND (reference sequence). As DNA, the CDR3 is TGTGCCAGTAGTAAGGGTAGCGGGATCGACAATGAGCAGTTCTTC. Translation gives CASSKGSGIDNEQFF.

In nucleotides, the CDR3 is TGTGCCAGCAACGCCGGCGCAGTTGAGGACGAGCAGTACTTC. This sequence encodes CASNAGAVEDEQYF. The chain has TRBV7-9 and TRBJ2-7; D ambiguous. With 7 bases removed from V and 5 bases from J, the gap between germline ends came to 18 bases. The CDR3 runs to 14 residues. Germline CDR1 SEHNR, CDR2 FQNEAQ (reference sequence).

The chain recombines TRBV30 with TRBJ1-6, with D uncertain. Per germline, CDR1 GTSNPN and CDR2 SVGIG (reference sequence). V lost 5 bases and J 15 bases, leaving 17 bases between the germline ends. CDR3 length: 12 residues. The CDR3 reads CAWVAPAGVLHF. The CDR3 DNA sequence: TGTGCCTGGGTGGCACCGGCCGGAGTCCTCCACTTT.

Worth noting for this clone: This sample includes further DNA sequences coding for the same CDR3. This sequence joins TRBV5-1 and TRBJ1-5; the match to TRBD1 covers 10 bases. Germline loops: CDR1 SGHRS, CDR2 YFSETQ. The V and J ends lost 4 bases and 8 bases, in that order; junction bases with no gene match: 9. The CDR3 spans 15 residues. CDR3: CASSLGQGGFEPQHF. The CDR3 DNA is TGCGCCAGCAGCCTAGGACAGGGGGGCTTTGAGCCCCAGCATTTT. Combining the CDR3 with reference TRBV5-1 and TRBJ1-5 gives the whole variable domain KAGVTQTPRYLIKTRGQQVTLSCSPISGHRSVSWYQQTPGQGLQFLFEYFSETQRNKGNFPGRFSGRQFSNSRSEMNVSTLELGDSALYLCASSLGQGGFEPQHFGDGTRLSIL.

The CDR3 loop reads CASSYQGAQPYEQYF. CDR3 nucleotide sequence: TGTGCCAGCAGTTATCAGGGGGCGCAACCCTACGAGCAGTACTTC. The chain carries TRBV6-5 and TRBJ2-7, with 8 bases lining up with TRBD1. V shed 3 bases, J shed 2 bases, and the junction held 6 bases outside the gene matches. This CDR3 contains 15 residues. Germline loops: CDR1 MNHEY, CDR2 SVGAGI.

This sequence joins TRBV5-4 and TRBJ2-1; tentatively, D is TRBD2 (5 bases). The V end lost 2 bases, the J end lost 0 bases, and 12 bases lay between the germline ends. CDR1 is SGHNT and CDR2 is YYREEE in the germline V gene (reference sequence). This CDR3 contains 16 residues. In nucleotides, the CDR3 is TGTGCCAGCAGCTTAGTCGGCGGGCCCTCCTACAATGAGCAGTTCTTC. This gives the protein CASSLVGGPSYNEQFF.

This clone was seen more than once but under ten times. The chain is built from TRBV6-1 and TRBJ2-2, with unresolved D. Germline values: CDR1 MNHNS, CDR2 SASEGT. The length of the CDR3 is 14 residues. V lost 4 bases and J lost 5, with 11 bases in between. The CDR3 DNA is TGTGCCAGCAGTGGTTTAACTCCTACCGGGGAGCTGTTTTTT. This translates into CASSGLTPTGELFF.